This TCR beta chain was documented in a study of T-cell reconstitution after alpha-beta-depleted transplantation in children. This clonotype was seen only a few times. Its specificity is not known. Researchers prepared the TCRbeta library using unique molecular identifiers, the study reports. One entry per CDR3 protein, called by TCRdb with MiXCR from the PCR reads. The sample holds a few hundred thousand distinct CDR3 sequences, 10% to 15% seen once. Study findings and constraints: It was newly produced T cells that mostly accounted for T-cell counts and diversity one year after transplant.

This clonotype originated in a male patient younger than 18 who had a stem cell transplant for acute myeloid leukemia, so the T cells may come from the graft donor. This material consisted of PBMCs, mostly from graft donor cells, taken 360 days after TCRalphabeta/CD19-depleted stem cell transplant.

The chain's CDR3 is CSARVGRGTEAFF. CDR3 DNA: TGCAGTGCTAGGGTGGGGCGAGGCACTGAAGCTTTCTTT. This chain uses TRBV20-1 with TRBJ1-1; TRBD1 is a possible D gene (5 bases). The CDR3 spans 13 residues. The germline CDR1 and CDR2 sequences are DFQATT and SNEGSKA (reference sequence). V was clipped by 3 bases and J by 4 bases, with 12 bases between them.